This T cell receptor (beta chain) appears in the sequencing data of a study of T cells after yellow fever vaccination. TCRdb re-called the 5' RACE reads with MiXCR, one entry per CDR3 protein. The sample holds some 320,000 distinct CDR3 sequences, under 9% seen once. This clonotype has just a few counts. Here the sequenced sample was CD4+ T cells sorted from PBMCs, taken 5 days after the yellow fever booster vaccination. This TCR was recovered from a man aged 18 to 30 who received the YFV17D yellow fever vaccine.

The CDR3 here is CASSRARDYPYEQYV. The DNA for the CDR3 is TGTGCCAGCAGCCGGGCCCGGGACTACCCCTACGAGCAGTACGTC. The V call is TRBV7-9, the J call TRBJ2-7; 7 nucleotides match TRBD2. Germline assignment: CDR1 SEHNR and CDR2 FQNEAQ (reference sequence). The CDR3 sequence is 15 residues long. V trimming: 5 bases; J trimming: 2 bases; junction bases outside the gene matches: 9.